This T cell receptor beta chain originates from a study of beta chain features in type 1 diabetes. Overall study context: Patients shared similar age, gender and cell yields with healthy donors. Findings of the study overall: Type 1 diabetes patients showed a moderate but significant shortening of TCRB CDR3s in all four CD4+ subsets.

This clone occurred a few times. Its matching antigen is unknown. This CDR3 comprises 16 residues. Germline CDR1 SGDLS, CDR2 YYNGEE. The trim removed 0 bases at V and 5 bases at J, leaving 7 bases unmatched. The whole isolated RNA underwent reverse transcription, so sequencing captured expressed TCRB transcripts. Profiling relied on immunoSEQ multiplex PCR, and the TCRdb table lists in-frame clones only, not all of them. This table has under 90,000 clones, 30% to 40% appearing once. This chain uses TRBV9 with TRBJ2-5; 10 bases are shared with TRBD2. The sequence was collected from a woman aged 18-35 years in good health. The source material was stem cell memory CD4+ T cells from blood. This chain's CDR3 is CASSVGIAGGTETQYF. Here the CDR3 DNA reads TGTGCCAGCAGCGTAGGGATAGCGGGGGGAACGGAGACCCAGTACTTC.